The sequence of this T cell receptor (beta chain) was determined in a study of blood T cell repertoires in COVID-19. Study at large: Samples representing acute and convalescent COVID-19 were sourced from the United States, Italy and Spain. Nucleic acid was either cDNA or gDNA, and it came from T cells, B-cell-depleted T cells, or PBMCs.

Authors' methods: Amplification from reference gene primers served as the basis for estimated nucleated cell counts. Sequencing used immunoSEQ multiplex PCR; TCRdb keeps in-frame clones, though not all of them. V and J calls and clone size are given by that table; D and trimming were obtained from the DNA. The sample lists around 150,000 clones, about four fifths occurring once. The CDR3 covers 15 residues. CDR1 and CDR2 (germline): SNHLY, FYNNEI. With V trimmed by 5 bases and J by 5 bases, 5 bases remained unmatched. The TCR sequence derives from a woman older than 75 with acute or convalescent COVID-19. Sequencing was performed on peripheral blood. The V gene is TRBV2, the J gene TRBJ1-6; 8 nucleotides line up with TRBD1. This CDR3 reads CASSSGGGHNSPLHF. The CDR3 region has the DNA TGTGCCAGCAGTTCAGGGGGCGGGCATAATTCACCCCTCCACTTT.